One and the same sample provided the 15 T cell receptor beta chains below, sequenced in a study of T cells after yellow fever vaccination. MiXCR was run by TCRdb on the 5' RACE reads, yielding one entry per CDR3 protein. The sample lists some 390,000 distinct CDR3 sequences, over 5% occurring once. The sequenced sample was PBMCs, obtained 5 days after the yellow fever booster vaccination. These receptors all stem from a young man who received the YFV17D yellow fever vaccine.

The chain is built from TRBV24-1 and TRBJ2-3, with 7 positions matching TRBD1. Germline V CDR1 and CDR2: KGHDR, SFDVKD. The J segment lost 6 bases and the V segment lost 0 bases, leaving 2 bases of the junction unmatched. This CDR3 comprises 14 residues. CDR3 coding DNA: TGTGCCACCAGTGATTTGACAGGGGTGGATACGCAGTATTTT. Translated, it gives CATSDLTGVDTQYF.

This clonotype was found many times. CDR3 protein: CSARDLLAGTWETQYF. The DNA of the CDR3 is TGCAGTGCTAGAGATCTCCTAGCAGGGACGTGGGAGACCCAGTACTTC. The rearrangement links TRBV20-1 to TRBJ2-5, with D possibly being TRBD1 or TRBD2 (5 bases each). Trimming stripped 0 bases from V and 5 bases from J, with 19 bases between. The CDR3 totals 16 residues. Per germline, CDR1 DFQATT and CDR2 SNEGSKA (reference sequence).

The sample holds a few counts of this clonotype. The rearrangement links TRBV12-3 or TRBV12-4 to TRBJ2-2, with D unclear. This CDR3 contains 12 residues. V gave up 10 bases and J gave up 0 bases, with 6 bases separating them. CDR3 loop: CAIRTNTGELFF. The CDR3 DNA is TGTGCCATACGAACGAACACCGGGGAGCTGTTTTTT.

This clonotype was picked up a small number of times. The genes are TRBV12-3 or TRBV12-4 and TRBJ2-3; D is unresolved. This CDR3 has 15 residues. Trimming shortened V by 3 bases and J by 1 base, and 11 bases separated the two germline ends. CDR3 residues: CASSFPHIGTDTQYF. In DNA form, the CDR3 reads TGTGCCAGCAGTTTTCCGCATATCGGCACAGATACGCAGTATTTT.

V is TRBV5-1 and J is TRBJ2-3; D remains unclear. Trimming took 2 bases from V and 4 from J, leaving 14 bases between them. The CDR3 has 15 amino acids. CDR1 and CDR2 from the germline V gene are SGHRS and YFSETQ. In DNA, the CDR3 is TGCGCCAGCAGCTTCGTACCCATGAGCGCAGATACGCAGTATTTT. Its translation: CASSFVPMSADTQYF.

This clonotype has just a few counts. The chain carries TRBV20-1 and TRBJ2-7; tentative D call: TRBD1 (6 bases). Germline assignment: CDR1 DFQATT and CDR2 SNEGSKA (reference sequence). Trimming pared 0 bases from V and 2 bases from J, leaving 14 bases between. The CDR3 extends over 15 amino acids. CDR3 sequence: CSAREGGVGTYEQYF. The CDR3 region has the DNA TGCAGTGCTAGAGAAGGGGGAGTAGGGACCTACGAGCAGTACTTC.

This clonotype was recorded a few times. The V call is TRBV5-5, the J call TRBJ2-1, with D unresolved. The germline CDR1 and CDR2 sequences are SGHKS and YYEKEE (reference sequence). The CDR3 length is 13 residues. Trimming took off 5 bases at V and 5 bases at J, with 11 bases between the two ends. The CDR3 bases are TGTGCCAGCAGACCGGACGGAAACAATGAGCAGTTCTTC. Translating gives CASRPDGNNEQFF.

This chain connects TRBV5-1 to TRBJ2-7; 9 bases line up with TRBD1. Germline CDR1 reads SGHRS; CDR2 reads YFSETQ. There are 15 residues in the CDR3. After removal of 4 bases from V and 3 bases from J, the junction contained 8 bases not matched to a gene. The CDR3 coding sequence is TGCGCCAGCAGCATCGGACAGGGGAATATCTACGAGCAGTACTTC. This encodes CASSIGQGNIYEQYF.

This clonotype has ten or more counts. The chain combines TRBV9 with TRBJ2-1, with TRBD2 matching 8 bases. Germline V CDR1 and CDR2: SGDLS, YYNGEE. CDR3 length: 15 amino acids. Losses at the gene ends were 0 bases for V and 3 bases for J; bases not matched to a gene: 2. The CDR3 coding sequence is TGTGCCAGCAGCGTAGGGACTAGCTTCTACAATGAGCAGTTCTTC. It codes for CASSVGTSFYNEQFF. The full variable domain, with the rest looked up from reference TRBV9 and TRBJ2-1, is DSGVTQTPKHLITATGQRVTLRCSPRSGDLSVYWYQQSLDQGLQFLIQYYNGEERAKGNILERFSAQQFPDLHSELNLSSLELGDSALYFCASSVGTSFYNEQFFGPGTRLTVL.

CDR3 bases: TGTGCCAGCAGTCCCGTCGGGGGGACCAAAAACATTCAGTACTTC. Protein sequence: CASSPVGGTKNIQYF. The J gene is TRBJ2-4, the V gene TRBV12-3 or TRBV12-4; 7 positions agree with TRBD2. The CDR3 covers 15 residues. Trimming cost V 5 bases and J 2 bases; bases outside gene matches: 6.

This clonotype occurred a few times. The V and J genes are TRBV4-1 and TRBJ2-1; D not resolved. This CDR3 region has 14 residues. The germline V gene encodes CDR1 MGHRA and CDR2 YSYEKL. The germline V and J ends were trimmed by 0 bases and 4 bases, with 7 bases remaining between them. DNA of the CDR3: TGCGCCAGCAGCCAAGAAACCCTTTACAATGAGCAGTTCTTC. Translation gives CASSQETLYNEQFF.

This clonotype was counted at least ten times. CDR3 coding DNA: TGTGCCAGCAGCCCTCAGATGTTGGGTCTCGGATACAATGAGCAGTTCTTC. The encoded protein is CASSPQMLGLGYNEQFF. This chain links TRBV3-1 with TRBJ2-1; no reliable D call. Germline CDR1 reads LGHDT; CDR2 reads YNNKEL (reference sequence). The CDR3 is 17 amino acids. Trimming took 4 bases from V and 4 from J, leaving 20 bases between them.

This clonotype was found many times. J is TRBJ2-1 and V is TRBV7-2; D gene unclear. V was pared by 4 bases and J by 10 bases, with 11 bases between. CDR3 length equals 12 residues. Germline V gene data show CDR1 as SGHTA and CDR2 as FQGNSA. The CDR3 bases are TGTGCCAGCAGCTCCGTAGCTAGGGAGCAGTTCTTC. Its translation: CASSSVAREQFF.

The chain combines TRBV4-3 with TRBJ1-4; TRBD1 agrees at 9 bases. In germline, CDR1 is LGHNA, CDR2 YSLEER. This CDR3 is 16 amino acids long. V dropped 1 base and J dropped 4; count of bases not matched to a gene: 4. CDR3 residues: CASSQGQGVYNEKLFF. DNA of the CDR3: TGCGCCAGCAGCCAAGGACAGGGGGTCTATAATGAAAAACTGTTTTTT.

This clonotype was counted at least ten times. The chain links TRBV6-5 to TRBJ2-1; D unresolved. The V end lost 2 bases, the J end lost 3 bases, and 5 bases lay between the germline ends. Germline CDR1 reads MNHEY; CDR2 reads SVGAGI. The CDR3 is 13 residues long. DNA for the CDR3: TGTGCCAGCAGTTACGGAGTCTACAATGAGCAGTTCTTC. Residues: CASSYGVYNEQFF.